Listed below are T cell receptor beta chains from one sample, sequenced in a study of blood T cells in healthy people across ages. TCRdb itself ran the 5' RACE reads through MiXCR, one entry per CDR3 protein. The sample has around 1.5 million distinct CDR3 sequences, around 59% seen once. The sequenced sample consisted of blood. The receptors were gathered from a man aged 18 to 29 in good health. Both conserved end residues are part of each CDR3. D genes are given only for firm matches.

d_call: NA
j_call: TRBJ1-6
cdr3_length: 16
v_call: TRBV4-1
cdr3_aa: CASSHRSGTLRPPLHF

d_call: NA
j_call: TRBJ1-3
cdr3_length: 15
v_call: TRBV7-9
cdr3_aa: CASSRVGPAGNTIYF

d_call: NA
j_call: TRBJ1-2
cdr3_length: 16
v_call: TRBV6-2/TRBV6-3
cdr3_aa: CASSYPWQGNTNGYTF

d_call: NA
j_call: TRBJ2-1
cdr3_length: 14
v_call: TRBV11-2
cdr3_aa: CASSSLGERVEQFF

d_call: NA
j_call: TRBJ1-5
cdr3_length: 14
v_call: TRBV6-6
cdr3_aa: CASTRGGEDQPQHF

d_call: TRBD1
j_call: TRBJ2-7
cdr3_length: 13
v_call: TRBV20-1
cdr3_aa: CSAGGQESYEQYF

d_call: NA
j_call: TRBJ2-1
cdr3_length: 14
v_call: TRBV20-1
cdr3_aa: CSAIERHGGYQQFF

d_call: TRBD1
j_call: TRBJ2-7
cdr3_length: 12
v_call: TRBV29-1
cdr3_aa: CSVWTGGHEQYF

d_call: NA
j_call: TRBJ2-7
cdr3_length: 14
v_call: TRBV2
cdr3_aa: CASSAVAASYEQYF

d_call: TRBD2
j_call: TRBJ2-1
cdr3_length: 17
v_call: TRBV5-1
cdr3_aa: CASSLTAGTSNSNEQFF

d_call: TRBD1
j_call: TRBJ1-2
cdr3_length: 16
v_call: TRBV5-5
cdr3_aa: CASSTTGGGGNYGYTF

d_call: NA
j_call: TRBJ1-2
cdr3_length: 14
v_call: TRBV7-8
cdr3_aa: CASSLEPGGHGYTF

d_call: NA
j_call: TRBJ2-3
cdr3_length: 15
v_call: TRBV2
cdr3_aa: CASSVVRVSTDTQYF

d_call: NA
j_call: TRBJ2-7
cdr3_length: 14
v_call: TRBV6-2/TRBV6-3
cdr3_aa: CASTLRTLSYEQYF

d_call: NA
j_call: TRBJ2-5
cdr3_length: 12
v_call: TRBV12-3/TRBV12-4
cdr3_aa: CASRDQGLATYF

d_call: NA
j_call: TRBJ2-7
cdr3_length: 15
v_call: TRBV7-9
cdr3_aa: CASSTNPGLPYEQYF

d_call: TRBD2
j_call: TRBJ2-1
cdr3_length: 14
v_call: TRBV20-1
cdr3_aa: CSASPLAGVDEQFF

d_call: NA
j_call: TRBJ2-1
cdr3_length: 15
v_call: TRBV6-2/TRBV6-3
cdr3_aa: CASSPPERSYNEQFF

d_call: TRBD2
j_call: TRBJ2-1
cdr3_length: 13
v_call: TRBV15
cdr3_aa: CATRSGAHNEQFF

d_call: NA
j_call: TRBJ2-5
cdr3_length: 15
v_call: TRBV2
cdr3_aa: CASTGQEHHQETQYF

d_call: TRBD1
j_call: NA
cdr3_length: 13
v_call: TRBV20-1
cdr3_aa: CSHPTGGSETQYF

d_call: NA
j_call: TRBJ2-3
cdr3_length: 12
v_call: TRBV2
cdr3_aa: CASMEEIDTQYF

d_call: TRBD2
j_call: TRBJ2-3
cdr3_length: 12
v_call: TRBV14
cdr3_aa: CAGGTIPDTQYF

d_call: TRBD2
j_call: TRBJ2-1
cdr3_length: 13
v_call: TRBV28
cdr3_aa: CASSFQAGGAKFF

d_call: TRBD2
j_call: TRBJ2-1
cdr3_length: 17
v_call: TRBV6-1
cdr3_aa: CASSDGPSGVIYNEQFF

d_call: TRBD1
j_call: TRBJ2-7
cdr3_length: 14
v_call: TRBV4-3
cdr3_aa: CASREGTGAYEQYF

d_call: NA
j_call: TRBJ2-3
cdr3_length: 15
v_call: TRBV21-1
cdr3_aa: CASKRLAPGTDTQYF

d_call: TRBD1
j_call: NA
cdr3_length: 14
v_call: TRBV20-1
cdr3_aa: CSASPLDRTYEQYF

d_call: TRBD2
j_call: TRBJ2-3
cdr3_length: 16
v_call: TRBV10-3
cdr3_aa: CAIKAPLAGGPDTQYF

d_call: TRBD1
j_call: NA
cdr3_length: 15
v_call: TRBV5-1
cdr3_aa: CASSLAGTGSNEQYF

d_call: NA
j_call: TRBJ2-3
cdr3_length: 18
v_call: TRBV4-1
cdr3_aa: CASSQDFGATSGTDTQYF

d_call: TRBD1
j_call: TRBJ2-6
cdr3_length: 16
v_call: TRBV6-6
cdr3_aa: CASSYPGGSGANVLTF

d_call: TRBD1
j_call: TRBJ1-2
cdr3_length: 13
v_call: TRBV29-1
cdr3_aa: CSVGDSGDYGYTF

d_call: TRBD1
j_call: TRBJ2-1
cdr3_length: 14
v_call: TRBV4-1
cdr3_aa: CASSPGQGEFEQFF

d_call: NA
j_call: TRBJ2-3
cdr3_length: 16
v_call: TRBV6-6
cdr3_aa: CASSYHSVTSTDTQYF

d_call: NA
j_call: TRBJ2-1
cdr3_length: 11
v_call: TRBV3-1
cdr3_aa: CASSHVGEQFF

d_call: NA
j_call: TRBJ2-5
cdr3_length: 14
v_call: TRBV9
cdr3_aa: CASSVGTTQETQYF

d_call: TRBD1
j_call: NA
cdr3_length: 16
v_call: TRBV6-2/TRBV6-3
cdr3_aa: CASSYLGTGAQETQYF

d_call: TRBD1
j_call: TRBJ2-7
cdr3_length: 16
v_call: TRBV7-9
cdr3_aa: CASSTPSTGSYNEQYF

d_call: TRBD1
j_call: TRBJ1-1
cdr3_length: 15
v_call: TRBV6-5
cdr3_aa: CASSTEPGQYTEAFF

d_call: TRBD1
j_call: TRBJ2-5
cdr3_length: 14
v_call: TRBV5-1
cdr3_aa: CASSSRDRGETQYF

d_call: TRBD1
j_call: TRBJ2-1
cdr3_length: 16
v_call: TRBV7-2
cdr3_aa: CASSSKDPDRDNEQFF

d_call: NA
j_call: TRBJ2-5
cdr3_length: 15
v_call: TRBV27
cdr3_aa: CASSFRDTSQETQYF

d_call: TRBD1
j_call: TRBJ2-7
cdr3_length: 15
v_call: TRBV27
cdr3_aa: CASSTRQGPTYEQYF